This is a list of T cell receptor beta chains from one sample in a study of cytomegalovirus exposure and HLA in healthy donors. Assay: immunoSEQ multiplex PCR; the TCRdb copy retains only in-frame clones and omits some. The sample yields 310,000 or so clones, roughly 89% seen once. The sample taken for sequencing was PBMCs. These receptors came from a woman under 30 in good health and CMV-seronegative. Each CDR3 is given with its conserved first and last residue. Each record gives: J gene, V gene, CDR3 protein.

J gene: TRBJ2-2; V gene: TRBV9; CDR3 protein: CASSTKATSGGAGELFF
J gene: TRBJ1-3; V gene: TRBV30; CDR3 protein: CAWSVGSSGNTIYF
J gene: -; V gene: TRBV5-6; CDR3 protein: CASSRGYEQYF
J gene: TRBJ1-2; V gene: TRBV2; CDR3 protein: CASSVTGTGEVYGYTF
J gene: TRBJ1-2; V gene: TRBV18; CDR3 protein: CASSSQKGDYVGYTF
J gene: TRBJ1-3; V gene: TRBV6-5; CDR3 protein: CASRRASGNTIYF
J gene: TRBJ2-1; V gene: TRBV4-1; CDR3 protein: CASSQGALNEQFF
J gene: TRBJ1-1; V gene: TRBV27; CDR3 protein: CASSFGSNTREAFF
J gene: TRBJ2-3; V gene: TRBV7-2; CDR3 protein: CASSRGPDTQYF
J gene: TRBJ1-1; V gene: TRBV2; CDR3 protein: CASSWDRGRDTEAFF
J gene: TRBJ1-1; V gene: TRBV5-4; CDR3 protein: CASSLPGGEAFF
J gene: TRBJ1-4; V gene: TRBV9; CDR3 protein: CASSGGKLTNEKLFF
J gene: TRBJ1-5; V gene: TRBV18; CDR3 protein: CASSPGQGIGSNQPQHF
J gene: TRBJ2-3; V gene: TRBV5-6; CDR3 protein: CASSPGLGGDTQYF